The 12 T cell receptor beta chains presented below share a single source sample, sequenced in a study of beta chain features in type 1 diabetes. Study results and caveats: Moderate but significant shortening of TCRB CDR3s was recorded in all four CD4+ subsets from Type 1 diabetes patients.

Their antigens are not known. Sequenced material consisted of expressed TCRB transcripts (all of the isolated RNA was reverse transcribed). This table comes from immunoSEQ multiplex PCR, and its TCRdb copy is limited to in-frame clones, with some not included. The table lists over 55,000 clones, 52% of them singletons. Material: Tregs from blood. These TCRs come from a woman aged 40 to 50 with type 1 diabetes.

The CDR3 reads CASSLRQRNNEQFF. The DNA of the CDR3 is TGTGCCAGCAGCTTAAGACAGAGAAACAATGAGCAGTTCTTC. V is TRBV7-9 and J is TRBJ2-1, with D tentatively TRBD1 (5 bases). V was pared by 2 bases and J by 5 bases, with 10 bases between. Germline V gene data show CDR1 as SEHNR and CDR2 as FQNEAQ (reference sequence). This CDR3 spans 14 amino acids.

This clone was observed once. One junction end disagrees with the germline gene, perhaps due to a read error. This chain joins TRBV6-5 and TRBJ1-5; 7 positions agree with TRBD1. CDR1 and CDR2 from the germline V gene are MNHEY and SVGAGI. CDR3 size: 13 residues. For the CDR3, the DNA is TGTGCCAGCCGGGACAGCCCCAATAAGCCCCAGCATTTT. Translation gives CASRDSPNKPQHF.

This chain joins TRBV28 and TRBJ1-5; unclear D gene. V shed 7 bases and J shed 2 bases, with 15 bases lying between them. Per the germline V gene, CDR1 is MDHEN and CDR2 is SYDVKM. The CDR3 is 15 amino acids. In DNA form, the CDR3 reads TGTGCCAGCAAAGGGAGGGTAGGTGGCAATCAGCCCCAGCATTTT. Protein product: CASKGRVGGNQPQHF. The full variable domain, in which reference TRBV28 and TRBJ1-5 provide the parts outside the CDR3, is DVKVTQSSRYLVKRTGEKVFLECVQDMDHENMFWYRQDPGLGLRLIYFSYDVKMKEKGDIPEGYSVSREKKERFSLILESASTNQTSMYLCASKGRVGGNQPQHFGDGTRLSIL.

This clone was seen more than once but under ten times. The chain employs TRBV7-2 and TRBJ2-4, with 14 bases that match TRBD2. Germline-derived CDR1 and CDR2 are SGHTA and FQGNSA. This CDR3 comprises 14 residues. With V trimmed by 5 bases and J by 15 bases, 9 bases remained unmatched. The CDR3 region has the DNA TGTGCCAGCAGCCTCGGGACTAGCGGGGGTCTTAGGTACTTC. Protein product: CASSLGTSGGLRYF.

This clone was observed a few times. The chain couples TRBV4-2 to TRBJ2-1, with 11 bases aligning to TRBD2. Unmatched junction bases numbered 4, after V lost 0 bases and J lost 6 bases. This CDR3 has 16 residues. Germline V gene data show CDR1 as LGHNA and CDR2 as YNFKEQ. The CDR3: CASSQEVLAGVNEQFF. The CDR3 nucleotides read TGTGCCAGCAGCCAAGAGGTACTAGCGGGAGTCAATGAGCAGTTCTTC.

The DNA of the CDR3 is TGTGCCAGCAACTACGGTGATAGCAATCAGCCCCAGCATTTT. Its protein is CASNYGDSNQPQHF. The chain carries TRBV28 and TRBJ1-5, with no clear D. Germline CDR1 MDHEN, CDR2 SYDVKM. The CDR3 consists of 14 residues. The V gene lost 7 bases and the J gene lost 0 bases, with 10 bases spanning the gap. Drawing the rest from reference TRBV28 and TRBJ1-5, the complete variable domain is DVKVTQSSRYLVKRTGEKVFLECVQDMDHENMFWYRQDPGLGLRLIYFSYDVKMKEKGDIPEGYSVSREKKERFSLILESASTNQTSMYLCASNYGDSNQPQHFGDGTRLSIL.

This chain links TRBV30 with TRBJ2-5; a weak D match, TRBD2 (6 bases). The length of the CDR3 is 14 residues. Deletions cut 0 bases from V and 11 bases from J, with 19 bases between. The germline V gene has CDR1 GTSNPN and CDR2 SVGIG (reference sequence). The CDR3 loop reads CAWSVNGAPGEQYF. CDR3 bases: TGTGCCTGGAGTGTAAACGGGGCGCCGGGAGAGCAGTACTTC. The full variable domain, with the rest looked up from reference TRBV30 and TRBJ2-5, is SQTIHQWPATLVQPVGSPLSLECTVEGTSNPNLYWYRQAAGRGLQLLFYSVGIGQISSEVPQNLSASRPQDRQFILSSKKLLLSDSGFYLCAWSVNGAPGEQYFGPGTRLLVL.

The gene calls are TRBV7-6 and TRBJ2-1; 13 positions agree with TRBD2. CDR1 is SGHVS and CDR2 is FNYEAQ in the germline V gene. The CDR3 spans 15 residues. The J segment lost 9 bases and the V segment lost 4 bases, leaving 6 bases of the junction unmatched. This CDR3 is CASSSTSGRASEQFF. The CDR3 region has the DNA TGTGCCAGCAGCTCAACTAGCGGGAGGGCCTCTGAGCAGTTCTTC.

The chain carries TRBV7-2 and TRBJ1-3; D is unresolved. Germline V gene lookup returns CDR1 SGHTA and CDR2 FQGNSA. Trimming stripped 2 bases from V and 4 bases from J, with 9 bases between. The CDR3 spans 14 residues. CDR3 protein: CASSLYMLGNTIYF. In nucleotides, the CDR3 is TGTGCCAGCAGCTTATACATGTTAGGAAACACCATATATTTT.

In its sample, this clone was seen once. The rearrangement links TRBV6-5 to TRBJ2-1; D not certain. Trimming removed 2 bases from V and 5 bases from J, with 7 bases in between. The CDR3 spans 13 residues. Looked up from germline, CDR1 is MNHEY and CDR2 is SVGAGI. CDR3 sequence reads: CASSYEADNEQFF. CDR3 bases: TGTGCCAGCAGTTACGAGGCGGACAATGAGCAGTTCTTC.

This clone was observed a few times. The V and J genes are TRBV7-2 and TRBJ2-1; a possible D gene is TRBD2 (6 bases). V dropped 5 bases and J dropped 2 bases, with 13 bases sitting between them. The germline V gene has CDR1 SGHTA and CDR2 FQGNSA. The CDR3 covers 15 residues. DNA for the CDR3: TGTGCCAGCAGCCTGAACGGGGGAACCTACAATGAGCAGTTCTTC. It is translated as CASSLNGGTYNEQFF.

The CDR3 sequence: CASSPETGGAFF. The CDR3 coding sequence is TGTGCCAGCTCACCGGAGACAGGGGGGGCTTTCTTT. V gene TRBV18 combines with J gene TRBJ1-1, with 9 bases that match TRBD1. Germline assignment: CDR1 KGHSH and CDR2 LQKENI. The CDR3 totals 12 residues. V was clipped by 3 bases and J by 11 bases; unmatched bases: 4.